The 5 T cell receptor beta chains below were found in one sample sequenced in a study of blood T cell repertoires in COVID-19. Sequencing used immunoSEQ multiplex PCR; TCRdb keeps in-frame clones, though not all of them. The sample holds some 210,000 clones, 92% seen once. The sample comprised peripheral blood. The receptors were gathered from a man aged 25-40 years with acute or convalescent COVID-19.

This rearrangement joins TRBV21-1 to TRBJ1-5; TRBD1, the table's D call, was not compared with the DNA. TRBV21-1 is shown as a pseudogene. There are 17 residues in the CDR3. The CDR3 loop is CASSKSLQDRGGQPQHF. DNA of the CDR3: TGTGCCAGCAGCAAATCATTACAGGACAGGGGGGGTCAGCCCCAGCATTTT.

The chain employs TRBV27 and TRBJ1-4; 11 bases line up with TRBD1. From germline, CDR1 is MNHEY and CDR2 SMNVEV (reference sequence). Trimming removed 6 bases from V and 10 bases from J; junction bases left unmatched: 10. This CDR3 spans 15 amino acids. Here the CDR3 reads CASSHPGTGGGKLFF. The DNA of the CDR3 is TGTGCCAGCAGCCACCCCGGGACAGGGGGGGGAAAACTGTTTTTT. Variable domain in full (rest from reference TRBV27 and TRBJ1-4): EAQVTQNPRYLITVTGKKLTVTCSQNMNHEYMSWYRQDPGLGLRQIYYSMNVEVTDKGDVPEGYKVSRKEKRNFPLILESPSPNQTSLYFCASSHPGTGGGKLFFGSGTQLSVL.

The V gene is TRBV19, the J gene TRBJ2-1; 7 nucleotides match TRBD2. J lost 0 bases, V lost 5 bases, and 1 base had no gene match. Germline V CDR1 and CDR2: LNHDA, SQIVND (reference sequence). The CDR3 loop spans 14 amino acids. In nucleotides, the CDR3 is TGTGCCAGTAGTGAGCGGGACTCCTACAATGAGCAGTTCTTC. This codes for CASSERDSYNEQFF.

The chain has TRBV9 and TRBJ2-3; perhaps TRBD2 as D (6 bases). The germline V gene encodes CDR1 SGDLS and CDR2 YYNGEE. The V and J ends lost 2 bases and 2 bases respectively, with 12 bases between them. The CDR3 spans 15 residues. The CDR3 spells CASSVGTSTTDTQYF. The CDR3 nucleotides read TGTGCCAGCAGCGTCGGGACTTCTACCACAGATACGCAGTATTTT.

The rearrangement uses TRBV7-9 and TRBJ2-5; D remains unclear. Germline-derived CDR1 and CDR2 are SEHNR and FQNEAQ (reference sequence). Trimming took off 6 bases at V and 8 bases at J, with 19 bases between the two ends. The CDR3 extends over 14 amino acids. CDR3 sequence reads: CASRKEKLAVTQYF. The CDR3 bases are TGTGCCAGCAGAAAGGAGAAGCTGGCCGTTACCCAGTACTTC.